The 16 T cell receptor beta chains given below trace back to one sample, sequenced in a study of vaccination and CD4 T cells after COVID-19. No antigen has been identified for these receptors. Treatment of the sample: roughly 10-day PBMC culture with coronavirus spike peptide pools or control peptides (ViraFEST assay). Sequenced with the Oncomine TCR Beta short-read assay was DNA taken from cultured CD4+ T cells. Each CDR3 protein is one row after TCRdb ran MiXCR on the PCR reads. The sample has over 15,000 distinct CDR3 sequences, less than 55% seen once. Sequenced input: CD4+ T cells from blood, cultured in vitro. Receptors originate from a human donor who had recovered from COVID-19.

This clonotype occurred once. The chain is built from TRBV7-9 and TRBJ2-6; 9 bases match TRBD1. Germline V gives CDR1 SEHNR, CDR2 FQNEAQ (reference sequence). The CDR3 has 17 residues. V dropped 8 bases and J dropped 2; count of bases not matched to a gene: 10. Here the CDR3 DNA reads TGTGCCAGCGGCCCGGGACAGGGTGTAACTGGGGCCAACGTCCTGACTTTC. It encodes CASGPGQGVTGANVLTF.

Here the CDR3 reads CATSRDTSGGADTQYF. The CDR3 DNA is TGTGCCACCAGCAGAGACACTAGCGGGGGGGCAGATACGCAGTATTTT. This chain connects TRBV15 to TRBJ2-3, with 13 bases fitting TRBD2. The CDR3 has 16 amino acids. Germline V CDR1 and CDR2: LNHNV, YYDKDF (reference sequence). V trimming: 0 bases; J trimming: 4 bases; junction bases outside the gene matches: 1.

The chain couples TRBV28 to TRBJ1-2; D possibly corresponds to TRBD1 (6 bases). The CDR3 totals 15 residues. The V end was cut by 7 bases, the J end by 4 bases, with 19 bases between. Germline V CDR1 and CDR2: MDHEN, SYDVKM. CDR3 in DNA: TGTGCCAGCACCACTTACAGGGAGGAAATCTATGGCTACACCTTC. Residues: CASTTYREEIYGYTF.

V is TRBV2 and J is TRBJ1-6, with D perhaps TRBD1 (5 bases). Germline V CDR1 and CDR2: SNHLY, FYNNEI. The CDR3 has 14 residues. With 1 base removed from V and 7 bases from J, the gap between germline ends came to 8 bases. This chain's CDR3 is CASSEGRANSPLHF. The CDR3, as DNA: TGTGCCAGCAGTGAAGGCAGGGCAAATTCACCCCTCCACTTT.

The chain combines TRBV6-2 or TRBV6-3 with TRBJ1-5; the D is unclear. CDR3 length: 15 residues. Germline-derived CDR1 and CDR2 are MNHEY and SVGEGT. Between the trimmed V and J ends, which lost 5 bases and 0 bases, there was a span of 11 bases. The CDR3 bases are TGTGCCAGCAGTCGTCGGGTCGGTAGCAATCAGCCCCAGCATTTT. Translation gives CASSRRVGSNQPQHF.

This clonotype occurred a few times. The chain links TRBV6-2 or TRBV6-3 to TRBJ1-2; perhaps TRBD1 as D (5 bases). V lost 2 bases, J lost 4 bases, and 11 bases lay in between. CDR1 MNHEY and CDR2 SVGEGT come from the germline V gene. The CDR3 runs 14 residues. The CDR3 spells CASSYVGQIYGYTF. CDR3 DNA: TGTGCCAGCAGTTACGTGGGGCAGATCTATGGCTACACCTTC.

The rearrangement joins TRBV12-3 or TRBV12-4 to TRBJ2-2; D is uncertain. This CDR3 has 19 amino acids. V was pared by 3 bases and J by 7 bases, with 27 bases between. The chain's CDR3 is CASSFNPLRGRANDGELFF. Here the CDR3 DNA reads TGTGCCAGCAGTTTCAATCCACTTCGAGGACGGGCAAACGACGGGGAGCTGTTTTTT.

The gene calls are TRBV20-1 and TRBJ1-5; maybe TRBD1 (5 bases). Germline V gene data show CDR1 as DFQATT and CDR2 as SNEGSKA (reference sequence). Trimming took 1 base from V and 4 from J, leaving 14 bases between them. This CDR3 comprises 15 residues. The CDR3 spells CSARVNQGVNQPQHF. The CDR3, as DNA: TGCAGTGCTAGAGTGAATCAGGGAGTTAATCAGCCCCAGCATTTT.

This CDR3 is CASSPGQGSYEQYF. Written as DNA, the CDR3 is TGTGCCAGCAGCCCGGGACAGGGCTCCTACGAGCAGTACTTC. This chain uses TRBV12-3 or TRBV12-4 with TRBJ2-7; 9 bases line up with TRBD1. V gave up 6 bases and J gave up 0 bases; unmatched junction bases: 3. The CDR3 runs to 14 residues.

The genes are TRBV27 and TRBJ2-7; 10 nucleotides line up with TRBD2. After removal of 3 bases from V and 4 bases from J, the junction contained 9 bases not matched to a gene. This CDR3 is built from 16 residues. The germline CDR1 and CDR2 sequences are MNHEY and SMNVEV (reference sequence). The CDR3 loop is CASSLGTSGKVYEQYF. The CDR3 region has the DNA TGTGCCAGCAGTTTGGGAACTAGCGGGAAGGTTTACGAGCAGTACTTC.

This clonotype was detected only a few times. This sequence joins TRBV19 and TRBJ2-2; D not certain. Germline values: CDR1 LNHDA, CDR2 SQIVND (reference sequence). The CDR3 has 14 amino acids. The germline V and J ends were trimmed by 7 bases and 0 bases, with 9 bases remaining between them. The CDR3 region is CASKGGSNTGELFF. The CDR3 DNA is TGTGCCAGTAAGGGCGGCTCGAACACCGGGGAGCTGTTTTTT.

V usage is TRBV4-1 and J usage is TRBJ1-5, with TRBD1 matching 10 bases. V lost 0 bases to trimming and J lost 4 bases; unmatched junction nucleotides: 3. Germline V gene data show CDR1 as MGHRA and CDR2 as YSYEKL. The CDR3 runs 16 residues. The CDR3 sequence: CASSQEGTGVNQPQHF. Here the CDR3 DNA reads TGCGCCAGCAGCCAAGAGGGGACAGGGGTTAATCAGCCCCAGCATTTT.

This chain uses TRBV12-3 or TRBV12-4 with TRBJ2-5; tentatively, D is TRBD1 (6 bases). The length of the CDR3 is 14 residues. Deletions cut 7 bases from V and 4 bases from J, with 16 bases between. The CDR3 reads CASTADSDRETQYF. In DNA, the CDR3 is TGTGCCAGCACCGCGGACAGTGACCGAGAGACCCAGTACTTC.

A note on this clonotype: Germline and junction disagree at one end, which may indicate a read error. This sequence joins TRBV11-3 and TRBJ1-6; D is unclear. CDR1 and CDR2 from the germline V gene are SGHNT and YENEEA. The CDR3 runs to 14 residues. The CDR3 DNA reads TGTGCCGGCAGTCAGTTCTCTGGTAATTCACCCCTCCACTTT. This translates into CAGSQFSGNSPLHF.

V and J are TRBV5-1 and TRBJ1-1, with 9 bases matching TRBD1. CDR3 length equals 14 residues. The ends lost 3 bases at V and 4 bases at J; junction bases unmatched: 4. The germline CDR1 and CDR2 sequences are SGHRS and YFSETQ. CDR3 in DNA: TGCGCCAGCAGCTCGTCGGGACAGGGCACTGAAGCTTTCTTT. Its protein product is CASSSSGQGTEAFF.

This clonotype has just a few counts. The chain uses TRBV11-3 and TRBJ2-7; D not resolved. The germline CDR1 and CDR2 sequences are SGHNT and YENEEA. This CDR3 contains 13 residues. V lost 1 base and J lost 10, with 14 bases in between. Here the CDR3 reads CASSLGPRVRQYF. The CDR3 bases are TGTGCCAGCAGCTTAGGCCCAAGGGTAAGACAGTACTTC.